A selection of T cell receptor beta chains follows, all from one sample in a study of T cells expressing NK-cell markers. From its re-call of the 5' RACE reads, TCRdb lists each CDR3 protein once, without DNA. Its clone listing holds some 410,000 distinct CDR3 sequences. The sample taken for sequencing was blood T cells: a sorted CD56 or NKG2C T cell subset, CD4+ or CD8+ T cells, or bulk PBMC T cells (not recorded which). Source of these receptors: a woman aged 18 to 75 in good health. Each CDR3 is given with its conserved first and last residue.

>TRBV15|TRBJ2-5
CATSSRSRAPLETQYF
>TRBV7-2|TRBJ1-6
CASSLKKGGGRSPLHF
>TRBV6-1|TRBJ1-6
CASRRGPSNPRYYNSPLHF
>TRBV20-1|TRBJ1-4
CSANLATNEKLFF
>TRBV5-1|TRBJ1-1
CASSLDPSGEAFF
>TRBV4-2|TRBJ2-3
CASSQDLDTQYF
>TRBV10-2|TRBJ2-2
CASSEPLAGPAGELFF
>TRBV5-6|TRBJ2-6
CASKPGLAITSSGANVLTF
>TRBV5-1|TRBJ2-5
CASGPGTPRETQYF
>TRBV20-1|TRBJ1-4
CSARDIELTTLFF
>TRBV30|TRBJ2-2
CAGGRRGGARTGELFF
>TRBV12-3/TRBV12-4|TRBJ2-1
CASRVRGPDSYNEQFF
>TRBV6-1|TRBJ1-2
CASSEVGRTGFNYGYTF
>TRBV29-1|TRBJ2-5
CSVVGLAAKETQYF
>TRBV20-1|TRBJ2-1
CSARGHRQAYEQFF
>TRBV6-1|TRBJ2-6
CASRSGQGRSGANVLTF
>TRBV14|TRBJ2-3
CASSQEVGDTQYF
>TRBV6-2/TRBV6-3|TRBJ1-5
CASSSASSRDWRQPQHF
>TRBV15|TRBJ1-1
CATSSGGNTEAFF
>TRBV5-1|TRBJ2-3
CASSLRSGEPTDTQYF
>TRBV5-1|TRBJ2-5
CASSLTAVTIQETQYF
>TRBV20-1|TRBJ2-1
CSAKAGSYNEQFF
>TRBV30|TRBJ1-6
CAWSVQSGVGSPLHF
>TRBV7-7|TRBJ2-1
CASAPVRGSYNEQFF
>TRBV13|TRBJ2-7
CASSVRDGWEQYF
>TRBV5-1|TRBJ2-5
CASSVSGQLETQYF
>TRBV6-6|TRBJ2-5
CASGILEETQYF
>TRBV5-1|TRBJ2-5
CASSSAEEFISETQYF
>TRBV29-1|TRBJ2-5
CSVLDRYQETQYF
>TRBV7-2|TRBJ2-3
CASSLALGEGSADTQYF
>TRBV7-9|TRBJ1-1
CASSLNQDRGAEAFF
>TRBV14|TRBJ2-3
CASGRGNTDTQYF
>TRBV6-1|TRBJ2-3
CASRAPSTDTQYF
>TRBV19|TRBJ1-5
CASSMGNQPQHF
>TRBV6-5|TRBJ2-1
CASSYAPGNEQFF
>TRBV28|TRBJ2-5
CASSFIGQGVTLETQYF
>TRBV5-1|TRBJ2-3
CASSLDGAAAGTQYF
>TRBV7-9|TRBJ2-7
CASSMAGVGGDPYEQYF
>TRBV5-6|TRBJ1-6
CASRPAGGTYNSPLHF
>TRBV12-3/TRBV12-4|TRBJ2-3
CASSSGLARKTDTQYF
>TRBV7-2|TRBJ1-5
CASSLSHSNQPQHF
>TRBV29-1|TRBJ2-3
CSVVLDLGTDTQYF
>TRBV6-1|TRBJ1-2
CASTTGPLGYGYTF
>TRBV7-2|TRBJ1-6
CASSLLMVSSPLHF
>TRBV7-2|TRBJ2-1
CASSRGLSDEQFF
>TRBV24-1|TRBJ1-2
CATSDRDRAWGYTF
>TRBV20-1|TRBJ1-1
CSAPWGSVNTEAFF
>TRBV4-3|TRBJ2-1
CASSPGDLYNEQFF
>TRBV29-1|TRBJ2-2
CSVAYGTGLLANTGELFF
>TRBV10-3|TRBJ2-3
CAISETSEDTQYF
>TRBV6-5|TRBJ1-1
CASSSPPGQGFGNTEAFF
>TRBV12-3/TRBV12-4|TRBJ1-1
CASSLYRGGTEAFF
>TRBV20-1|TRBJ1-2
CSARAGGDGYTF
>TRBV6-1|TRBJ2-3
CASSRSYLSTDTQYF
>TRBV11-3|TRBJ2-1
CASSLRQGAWNEQFF
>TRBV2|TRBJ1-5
CASRAPNSNQPQHF
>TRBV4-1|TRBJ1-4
CASSHLPGTGNEKLFF